Presented here are 17 T cell receptor beta chains from one specimen sequenced in a study of shared clonotypes between healthy human individuals. Sequenced by immunoSEQ multiplex PCR; TCRdb stores in-frame clones only, minus some. The sample consists of nearly 2 million clones, less than 95% of them appearing once. Naivety among CD8 cells was defined by CD45RO negativity and positive CCR7 selection, thereby excluding terminally differentiated effector memory CD45RA+ cells. The sequenced material came from naive CD8+ T cells sorted from blood. The receptors originated from a man between 18 and 29 years old in good health.

The CDR3 DNA is TGTGCCAGCACCCCAATTTGGGAAGGGCGGGAAAAACTGTTTTTT. Its translation: CASTPIWEGREKLFF. This chain joins TRBV2 and TRBJ1-4; D uncertain. The V end lost 7 bases, the J end lost 8 bases, and 20 bases lay between the germline ends. The CDR3 is 15 amino acids. The germline V gene encodes CDR1 SNHLY and CDR2 FYNNEI.

The rearrangement links TRBV28 to TRBJ1-2; no definite D call. The V gene's germline CDR1 is MDHEN and CDR2 SYDVKM. The CDR3 covers 14 residues. The V and J ends lost 4 bases and 1 base respectively, with 10 bases between them. CDR3 coding DNA: TGTGCCAGCAGTTCAAGGACGGTTAACTATGGCTACACCTTC. Encoded protein: CASSSRTVNYGYTF.

The chain is built from TRBV30 and TRBJ2-7; 14 bases line up with TRBD2. With V trimmed by 3 bases and J by 7 bases, 5 bases remained unmatched. The CDR3 extends over 14 amino acids. CDR1 is GTSNPN and CDR2 is SVGIG in the germline V gene (reference sequence). Here the CDR3 DNA reads TGTGCCTGGAGCCGACTAGCGGGGGGGCAGGAGCAGTACTTC. Protein sequence: CAWSRLAGGQEQYF.

The chain uses TRBV28 and TRBJ2-5; a possible D gene is TRBD2 (5 bases). The CDR3 has 15 residues. V shed 3 bases and J shed 0 bases, with 11 bases lying between them. Germline assignment: CDR1 MDHEN and CDR2 SYDVKM. This CDR3 is CASSFRGWDQETQYF. In DNA, the CDR3 is TGTGCCAGCAGTTTCCGGGGATGGGACCAAGAGACCCAGTACTTC.

The chain is built from TRBV7-8 and TRBJ2-1; D may be TRBD2 (6 bases). The V end was cut by 1 base, the J end by 10 bases, with 29 bases between. Germline V gene data show CDR1 as SGHVS and CDR2 as FQNEAQ. The CDR3 length is 19 residues. The CDR3 DNA reads as TGTGCCAGCAGCTTAGGAGGCGGGGCAACAACCAGCGTCGGTTTAGAGCAGTTCTTC. This codes for CASSLGGGATTSVGLEQFF.

The chain carries TRBV6-5 and TRBJ1-1; D call uncertain. CDR3 length: 13 amino acids. Trimming shortened V by 6 bases and J by 0 bases, and 8 bases separated the two germline ends. Looked up from germline, CDR1 is MNHEY and CDR2 is SVGAGI. The CDR3: CASSSPMNTEAFF. The CDR3, as DNA: TGTGCCAGCAGCTCCCCGATGAACACTGAAGCTTTCTTT.

J is TRBJ2-1 and V is TRBV2, with D perhaps TRBD2 (6 bases). The CDR3 sequence is 15 residues long. Trimming cost V 3 bases and J 12 bases, with 21 bases left between them. Germline values: CDR1 SNHLY, CDR2 FYNNEI. CDR3 sequence: CASSDFSGLNDGQFF. CDR3 DNA: TGTGCCAGCAGTGATTTTTCGGGACTCAATGATGGGCAGTTCTTC.

With respect to this clone: The sample has other DNA sequences that encode this CDR3 too. The chain joins TRBV19 to TRBJ2-7; no definite D call. The CDR3 is made up of 14 amino acids. In germline, CDR1 is LNHDA, CDR2 SQIVND (reference sequence). Trimming shortened V by 1 base and J by 1 base, and 8 bases separated the two germline ends. The CDR3 protein is CASSIGDGSYEQYF. The CDR3 nucleotides read TGTGCCAGTAGTATAGGAGACGGATCCTACGAGCAGTACTTC.

This chain connects TRBV7-3 to TRBJ2-7, with 7 bases that match TRBD1. CDR3 size: 13 residues. The V segment lost 4 bases and the J segment 4 bases; nucleotides outside the gene matches: 4. The germline V gene has CDR1 SGHTA and CDR2 FQGTGA. DNA of the CDR3: TGTGCCAGCAGCTACGGACAGGCTTACGAGCAGTACTTC. Translating it yields CASSYGQAYEQYF.

The count of this clone is one. In DNA, the CDR3 is TGTGCCAGCCAGCTAGCGGGGGTTGTTTCAGATACGCAGTATTTT. Translated: CASQLAGVVSDTQYF. This chain uses TRBV7-9 with TRBJ2-3; 10 nucleotides line up with TRBD2. Germline trimming cut 8 bases from V and 4 bases from J; bases unmatched to any gene: 9. The CDR3 covers 15 residues. Germline V gene lookup returns CDR1 SEHNR and CDR2 FQNEAQ (reference sequence). The full variable domain, completed using reference TRBV7-9 and TRBJ2-3, is DTGVSQNPRHKITKRGQNVTFRCDPISEHNRLYWYRQTLGQGPEFLTYFQNEAQLEKSRLLSDRFSAERPKGSFSTLEIQRTEQGDSAMYLCASQLAGVVSDTQYFGPGTRLTVL.

This chain connects TRBV10-3 to TRBJ2-3; 8 nucleotides line up with TRBD1. The length of the CDR3 is 16 residues. V lost 2 bases, J lost 3 bases, and 7 bases stayed unmatched. Germline assignment: CDR1 ENHRY and CDR2 SYGVKD. The CDR3 loop reads CAISEPGQGLTDTQYF. CDR3 DNA: TGTGCCATCAGTGAGCCAGGACAGGGTCTAACAGATACGCAGTATTTT.

This chain connects TRBV30 to TRBJ2-5; the D call may be TRBD1 or TRBD2 (6 bases each). The germline CDR1 and CDR2 sequences are GTSNPN and SVGIG (reference sequence). The ends were cut back, 4 bases at V and 0 bases at J, with 15 bases in the middle. This CDR3 is built from 15 residues. In DNA, the CDR3 is TGTGCCTGGACCACGACGGGGGCTGACCAAGAGACCCAGTACTTC. Translated: CAWTTTGADQETQYF.

This sequence joins TRBV19 and TRBJ1-1; 7 bases align to TRBD1. The J segment lost 1 base and the V segment lost 4 bases, leaving 3 bases of the junction unmatched. The CDR3 contains 14 residues. Germline CDR1 LNHDA, CDR2 SQIVND (reference sequence). CDR3 sequence (DNA): TGTGCCAGTAGTAGCTGGACAGGGAACACTGAAGCTTTCTTT. Translation: CASSSWTGNTEAFF.

This chain links TRBV5-6 with TRBJ2-7; 10 nucleotides line up with TRBD1. There are 14 residues in the CDR3. Germline loops: CDR1 SGHDT, CDR2 YYEEEE. V trimming: 7 bases; J trimming: 0 bases; junction bases outside the gene matches: 4. This chain's CDR3 is CASEGQGSSYEQYF. The CDR3 DNA follows: TGTGCCAGCGAGGGACAGGGGAGCTCCTACGAGCAGTACTTC.

This chain connects TRBV29-1 to TRBJ1-2, with D tentatively TRBD1 (5 bases). This CDR3 is 14 amino acids long. Trimming took off 0 bases at V and 7 bases at J, with 15 bases between the two ends. CDR1 and CDR2 from the germline V gene are SQVTM and ANQGSEA. CDR3 region: CSVEDLLGVGGYTF. In DNA, the CDR3 is TGCAGCGTTGAAGACCTCCTAGGGGTTGGTGGCTACACCTTC.

This rearrangement joins TRBV2 to TRBJ2-1; maybe TRBD2 (6 bases). Germline loops: CDR1 SNHLY, CDR2 FYNNEI. V gave up 2 bases and J gave up 8 bases, with 10 bases separating them. The CDR3 has 13 amino acids. This CDR3 reads CASSESGGDEQFF. CDR3 bases: TGTGCCAGCAGTGAATCCGGGGGAGATGAGCAGTTCTTC.

The V gene is TRBV4-2, the J gene TRBJ2-1; D may be TRBD2 (5 bases). This CDR3 comprises 17 residues. Germline CDR1 LGHNA, CDR2 YNFKEQ. V was cut by 4 bases and J by 3 bases, with 19 bases left in between. CDR3 coding DNA: TGTGCCAGCAGCCCCAACGGCCCCGAGACTAACTACAATGAGCAGTTCTTC. This encodes CASSPNGPETNYNEQFF.